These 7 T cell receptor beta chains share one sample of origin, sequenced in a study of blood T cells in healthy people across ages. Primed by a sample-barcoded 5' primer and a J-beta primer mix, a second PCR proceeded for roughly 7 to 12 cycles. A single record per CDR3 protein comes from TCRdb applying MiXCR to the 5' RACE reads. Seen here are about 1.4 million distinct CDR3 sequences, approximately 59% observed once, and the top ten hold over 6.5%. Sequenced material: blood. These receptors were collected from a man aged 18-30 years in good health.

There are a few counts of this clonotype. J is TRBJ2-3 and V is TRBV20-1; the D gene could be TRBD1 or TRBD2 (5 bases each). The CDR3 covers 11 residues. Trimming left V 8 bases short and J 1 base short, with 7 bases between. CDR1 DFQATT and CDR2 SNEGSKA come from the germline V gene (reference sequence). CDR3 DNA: TGCAGTCGAGGGGGCACAGATACGCAGTATTTT. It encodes CSRGGTDTQYF.

CDR3 DNA: TGTGCCAGCAGCTCCACCACTGCCGGGGGACTGTTCTACGAGCAGTACTTC. Protein sequence: CASSSTTAGGLFYEQYF. The chain combines TRBV7-9 with TRBJ2-1; D might be TRBD2 (6 bases). TRBJ2-7 matches the DNA end more closely, so the J call is doubtful. CDR1 is SEHNR and CDR2 is FQNEAQ in the germline V gene (reference sequence). The CDR3 has 17 amino acids.

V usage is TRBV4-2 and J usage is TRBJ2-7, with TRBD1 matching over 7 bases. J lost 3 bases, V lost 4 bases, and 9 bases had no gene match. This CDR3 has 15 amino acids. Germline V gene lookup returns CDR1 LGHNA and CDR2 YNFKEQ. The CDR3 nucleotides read TGTGCCAGCAGCCCTAACAGGGGTCCTTACTACGAGCAGTACTTC. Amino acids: CASSPNRGPYYEQYF.

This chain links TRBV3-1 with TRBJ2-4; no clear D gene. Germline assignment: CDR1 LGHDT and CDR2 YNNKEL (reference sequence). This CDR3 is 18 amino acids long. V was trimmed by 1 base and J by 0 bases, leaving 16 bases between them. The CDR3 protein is CASSQVRQMSLAKNIQYF. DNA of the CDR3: TGTGCCAGCAGCCAAGTACGGCAGATGAGCCTAGCCAAAAACATTCAGTACTTC.

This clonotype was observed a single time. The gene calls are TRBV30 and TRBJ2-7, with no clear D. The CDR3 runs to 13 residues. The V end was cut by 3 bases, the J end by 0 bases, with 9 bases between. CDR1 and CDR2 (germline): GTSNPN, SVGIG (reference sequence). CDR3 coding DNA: TGTGCCTGGAGGTCGTGGGACTCCTACGAGCAGTACTTC. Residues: CAWRSWDSYEQYF.

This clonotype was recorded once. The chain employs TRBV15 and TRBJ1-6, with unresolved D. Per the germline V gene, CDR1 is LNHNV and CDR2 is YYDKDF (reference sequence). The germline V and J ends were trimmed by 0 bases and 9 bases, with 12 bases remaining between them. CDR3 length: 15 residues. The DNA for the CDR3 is TGTGCCACCAGCAGAGATCTCGGGAAGGGTTCACCCCTCCACTTT. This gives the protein CATSRDLGKGSPLHF.

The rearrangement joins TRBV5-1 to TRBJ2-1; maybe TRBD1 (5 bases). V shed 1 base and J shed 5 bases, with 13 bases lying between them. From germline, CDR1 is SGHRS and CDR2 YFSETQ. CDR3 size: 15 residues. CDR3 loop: CASSLSRVGHNEQFF. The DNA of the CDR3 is TGCGCCAGCAGCTTGTCCAGGGTTGGTCACAATGAGCAGTTCTTC.